The 29 T cell receptor beta chains listed next were all sequenced from one sample in a study of cytomegalovirus exposure and HLA in healthy donors. Both 60 Vbeta primers and 13 Jbeta primers went into the PCR. Clones were read by immunoSEQ multiplex PCR, and TCRdb kept only the in-frame ones, dropping some. Of more than 150,000 clones listed, around 76% were seen once; the top ten hold less than 2.5%. The sequenced sample was PBMCs. Every receptor here comes from a woman aged 30 to 39 in good health and CMV-seropositive.

This sequence joins TRBV2 and TRBJ1-2; 9 positions agree with TRBD1. The CDR3 is made up of 15 amino acids. Germline CDR1 SNHLY, CDR2 FYNNEI. J was trimmed by 4 bases and V by 5 bases; bases with no gene match: 8. The CDR3 DNA reads as TGTGCCAGCAGTCCCTGGGGACAGGGCGCCTATGGCTACACCTTC. Translated, it gives CASSPWGQGAYGYTF. Drawing the rest from reference TRBV2 and TRBJ1-2, the complete variable domain is EPEVTQTPSHQVTQMGQEVILRCVPISNHLYFYWYRQILGQKVEFLVSFYNNEISEKSEIFDDQFSVERPDGSNFTLKIRSTKLEDSAMYFCASSPWGQGAYGYTFGSGTRLTVV.

The V gene is TRBV4-3, the J gene TRBJ1-2; TRBD1 matches at 8 bases. The V and J ends lost 0 bases and 3 bases, in that order; junction bases with no gene match: 15. Germline CDR1 and CDR2: LGHNA and YSLEER. The CDR3 has 19 amino acids. The CDR3 protein is CASSQEWGGSRGRDYGYTF. The CDR3 DNA is TGCGCCAGCAGCCAAGAATGGGGGGGGAGCAGGGGGCGAGACTATGGCTACACCTTC.

A few counts support this clone. The V call is TRBV9, the J call TRBJ2-7, with D perhaps matching TRBD2 (6 bases). Germline CDR1 and CDR2: SGDLS and YYNGEE. V was pared by 0 bases and J by 3 bases, with 10 bases between. This CDR3 has 14 amino acids. The CDR3 reads CASSVGPGVYEQYF. CDR3 nucleotide sequence: TGTGCCAGCAGCGTAGGGCCGGGAGTCTACGAGCAGTACTTC.

The rearrangement joins TRBV6-5 to TRBJ2-7; the D gene is possibly TRBD1 (5 bases). The CDR3 runs 15 residues. Germline V lookup: CDR1 MNHEY, CDR2 SVGAGI. With 0 bases removed from V and 0 bases from J, the gap between germline ends came to 9 bases. As DNA, the CDR3 is TGTGCCAGCAGTTACTCGACAGCCAGCTCCTACGAGCAGTACTTC. The encoded protein is CASSYSTASSYEQYF.

V and J are TRBV2 and TRBJ2-5, with a weak D call TRBD2 (6 bases). The CDR3 covers 14 residues. Deletions cut 1 base from V and 2 bases from J, with 8 bases between. Germline CDR1 reads SNHLY; CDR2 reads FYNNEI. Here the CDR3 DNA reads TGTGCCAGCAGTGAAGAGCGGGTTCAAGAGACCCAGTACTTC. Translation: CASSEERVQETQYF.

This clone has just one count. The chain carries TRBV10-3 and TRBJ2-1; the match to TRBD2 covers 9 bases. The CDR3 consists of 18 residues. Trimming took 0 bases from V and 7 from J; bases not matched to a gene: 13. CDR1 and CDR2 (germline): ENHRY, SYGVKD. For the CDR3, the DNA is TGTGCCATCAGTGAGTCGCGACTAAGGCGGGGGGGAGATAATGAGCAGTTCTTC. Residues: CAISESRLRRGGDNEQFF.

In this sample, this clone turned up a few times. Here the CDR3 DNA reads TGTGCCAGCAGCGTAGACGGGGTCTCTAGCACAGATACGCAGTATTTT. Residues: CASSVDGVSSTDTQYF. The V and J genes are TRBV9 and TRBJ2-3, with a weak D call TRBD2 (5 bases). Germline V gives CDR1 SGDLS, CDR2 YYNGEE. The CDR3 loop spans 16 amino acids. Trimming left V 0 bases short and J 0 bases short, with 11 bases between.

This chain joins TRBV11-2 and TRBJ1-1; D may be TRBD1 (6 bases). V lost 5 bases to trimming and J lost 1 base, with 14 bases between them. This CDR3 has 15 amino acids. The germline V gene has CDR1 SGHAT and CDR2 FQNNGV. DNA of the CDR3: TGTGCCAGCAGCCCCCGACAGGCCCAGAACACTGAAGCTTTCTTT. Amino acids: CASSPRQAQNTEAFF.

The table lists this clone with a few counts. The chain is built from TRBV28 and TRBJ1-5; possible D gene TRBD1, 6 bases. The CDR3 totals 14 residues. V shed 4 bases and J shed 1 base, with 8 bases lying between them. The germline CDR1 and CDR2 sequences are MDHEN and SYDVKM. The CDR3 protein is CASSSQGSNQPQHF. Written as DNA, the CDR3 is TGTGCCAGCAGTTCTCAGGGGAGCAATCAGCCCCAGCATTTT.

The CDR3 is CASSRIAGGNTDTQYF. DNA of the CDR3: TGTGCCAGCAGCCGTATAGCGGGGGGGAACACAGATACGCAGTATTTT. The genes are TRBV11-3 and TRBJ2-3; TRBD2 matches 11 bases. The CDR3 sequence is 16 residues long. V gave up 5 bases and J gave up 2 bases; unmatched junction bases: 6. Germline CDR1 reads SGHNT; CDR2 reads YENEEA.

Of note for this clone: One end of the junction varies from germline; a read error may be responsible. The chain uses TRBV7-7 and TRBJ2-7; TRBD2 might be the D (5 bases). The CDR3 runs to 13 residues. Germline V gene lookup returns CDR1 SSHAT and CDR2 FNYEAQ (reference sequence). For the CDR3, the DNA is TGTGCCAGCAGCTTCGCCGGCGGGCGCGAGCGGTACTTC. It encodes CASSFAGGRERYF.

This clone was counted once. CDR3 nucleotides: TGTGCCAGCAGCGTAGGGCAGGGGGATGAAAAACTGTTTTTT. This translates into CASSVGQGDEKLFF. The rearrangement links TRBV11-2 to TRBJ1-4, with TRBD1 matching over 7 bases. V trimming: 5 bases; J trimming: 6 bases; junction bases outside the gene matches: 6. This CDR3 is built from 14 residues. The germline CDR1 and CDR2 sequences are SGHAT and FQNNGV.

The chain carries TRBV10-3 and TRBJ2-7; the match to TRBD1 covers 7 bases. The CDR3 covers 11 residues. V dropped 10 bases and J dropped 11; count of bases not matched to a gene: 11. Germline CDR1 is ENHRY and CDR2 is SYGVKD. CDR3 region: CATSGTERKYF. The CDR3 DNA sequence: TGTGCCACCTCCGGGACAGAAAGAAAGTACTTC.

The chain links TRBV28 to TRBJ1-2; D may be TRBD1 (6 bases). Trimming removed 6 bases from V and 4 bases from J, with 15 bases in between. The CDR3 consists of 14 residues. Per the germline V gene, CDR1 is MDHEN and CDR2 is SYDVKM. CDR3 amino acids: CASRASGDTYGYTF. CDR3 nucleotide sequence: TGTGCCAGCAGGGCCTCAGGGGATACCTATGGCTACACCTTC.

The CDR3 is CASSEVQGTPPGYTF. The DNA for the CDR3 is TGTGCCAGCAGTGAGGTACAGGGGACACCTCCTGGCTACACCTTC. The J gene is TRBJ1-2, the V gene TRBV2; the match to TRBD1 covers 7 bases. This CDR3 is built from 15 residues. Germline V gene sequence: CDR1 SNHLY, CDR2 FYNNEI. J lost 7 bases, V lost 3 bases, and 11 bases had no gene match.

In this sample, this clone turned up once. The chain employs TRBV5-1 and TRBJ1-4; no clear D. V dropped 0 bases and J dropped 5 bases, with 11 bases sitting between them. This CDR3 contains 15 residues. Germline V lookup: CDR1 SGHRS, CDR2 YFSETQ. This CDR3 is CASSLGVNPNEKLFF. The CDR3 region has the DNA TGCGCCAGCAGCTTGGGAGTCAACCCGAATGAAAAACTGTTTTTT.

V gene TRBV7-9 combines with J gene TRBJ1-4; the D is unclear. Germline V lookup: CDR1 SEHNR, CDR2 FQNEAQ (reference sequence). V was trimmed by 7 bases and J by 4 bases, leaving 4 bases between them. The CDR3 runs 11 residues. CDR3 in amino acids: CASTLNEKLFF. The CDR3 bases are TGTGCCAGCACCCTTAATGAAAAACTGTTTTTT.

CDR3 amino acids: CASSKDRTGWIYSNQPQHF. The CDR3, as DNA: TGTGCCAGCAGCAAAGACAGGACAGGGTGGATTTATAGCAATCAGCCCCAGCATTTT. The rearrangement uses TRBV21-1 and TRBJ1-5; the table's D call, TRBD1, has no DNA check behind it. TRBV21-1 is described as a pseudogene. CDR3 length equals 19 residues.

The gene calls are TRBV2 and TRBJ1-5; D gene uncertain. This CDR3 is 15 amino acids long. Trimming cost V 4 bases and J 6 bases, with 16 bases left between them. Looked up from germline, CDR1 is SNHLY and CDR2 is FYNNEI. The CDR3 DNA reads as TGTGCCAGCAGTGTGAATCCCAACGGCGGTCAGCCCCAGCATTTT. Protein: CASSVNPNGGQPQHF.

The rearrangement uses TRBV9 and TRBJ2-1, with 10 nucleotides matching TRBD2. The CDR3 covers 16 residues. CDR1 is SGDLS and CDR2 is YYNGEE in the germline V gene. The ends lost 3 bases at V and 0 bases at J; junction bases unmatched: 3. CDR3 bases: TGTGCCAGCAGCGCCTTAGCGGGGGGCTCCTACAATGAGCAGTTCTTC. Its translation: CASSALAGGSYNEQFF.

The chain carries TRBV28 and TRBJ1-6, with 8 nucleotides matching TRBD1. Germline V gene sequence: CDR1 MDHEN, CDR2 SYDVKM. V shed 7 bases, J shed 10 bases, and the junction held 18 bases outside the gene matches. CDR3 length equals 17 residues. As DNA, the CDR3 is TGTGCCAGCACCGGTCATGGTCTAGGACAGGGTGAATCACCCCTCCACTTT. Amino acid sequence: CASTGHGLGQGESPLHF.

The V gene is TRBV5-1, the J gene TRBJ2-1; 7 bases fit TRBD1. There are 16 residues in the CDR3. Germline V gene sequence: CDR1 SGHRS, CDR2 YFSETQ. V shed 0 bases and J 4 bases; nucleotides not matched to a gene: 7. CDR3 sequence reads: CASSLGAGTVYNEQFF. DNA of the CDR3: TGCGCCAGCAGCTTGGGGGCCGGGACAGTATACAATGAGCAGTTCTTC.

This chain uses TRBV5-4 with TRBJ1-2, with D unclear. Trimming removed 0 bases from V and 7 bases from J, with 10 bases in between. The CDR3 totals 13 residues. Germline values: CDR1 SGHNT, CDR2 YYREEE (reference sequence). The CDR3 sequence: CASSLDGRSGYTF. The CDR3 DNA follows: TGTGCCAGCAGCTTGGACGGGAGGAGTGGCTACACCTTC.

J is TRBJ2-7 and V is TRBV5-1; weak D call: TRBD2 (6 bases). Germline V CDR1 and CDR2: SGHRS, YFSETQ. CDR3 length: 14 residues. V was shortened by 4 bases and J by 3 bases, with 14 bases between the two germline ends. The CDR3 loop is CASSPGTSLYEQYF. CDR3 coding DNA: TGCGCCAGCAGCCCCGGGACTTCTCTCTACGAGCAGTACTTC.

This sequence joins TRBV7-2 and TRBJ1-2, with 8 nucleotides matching TRBD1. Trimming at V came to 1 base and at J to 5 bases, leaving 3 bases not matched to a gene. The germline gives CDR1 SGHTA, CDR2 FQGNSA. This CDR3 is 14 amino acids long. CDR3 amino acids: CASSLDRGEYGYTF. The DNA for the CDR3 is TGTGCCAGCAGCTTAGACAGGGGGGAGTATGGCTACACCTTC.

The gene calls are TRBV5-4 and TRBJ2-1; no clear D. CDR1 is SGHNT and CDR2 is YYREEE in the germline V gene (reference sequence). The CDR3 contains 13 residues. The V end lost 0 bases, the J end lost 12 bases, and 13 bases lay between the germline ends. The CDR3: CASSLETSRWQFF. CDR3 sequence (DNA): TGTGCCAGCAGCTTGGAAACGTCTAGGTGGCAGTTCTTC.

The chain joins TRBV4-3 to TRBJ2-2, with D uncertain. The CDR3 is made up of 16 amino acids. Germline CDR1 and CDR2: LGHNA and YSLEER. Trimming shortened V by 0 bases and J by 0 bases, and 8 bases separated the two germline ends. The CDR3 bases are TGCGCCAGCAGCCAAGAAGCGCACGCGAACACCGGGGAGCTGTTTTTT. Amino acid sequence: CASSQEAHANTGELFF.

The chain uses TRBV15 and TRBJ1-6; D uncertain. V was cut by 2 bases and J by 5 bases, with 10 bases left in between. The CDR3 is 15 amino acids. Per the germline V gene, CDR1 is LNHNV and CDR2 is YYDKDF (reference sequence). CDR3 DNA: TGTGCCACCAGCAGATCCCGGTCCAATAATTCACCCCTCCACTTT. Residues: CATSRSRSNNSPLHF.

J is TRBJ1-3 and V is TRBV11-2, with D hard to call. This CDR3 is 14 amino acids long. Trimming cost V 6 bases and J 0 bases, with 9 bases left between them. Germline-derived CDR1 and CDR2 are SGHAT and FQNNGV. In DNA form, the CDR3 reads TGTGCCAGCAGTCTTAGCCACTCTGGAAACACCATATATTTT. This gives the protein CASSLSHSGNTIYF.